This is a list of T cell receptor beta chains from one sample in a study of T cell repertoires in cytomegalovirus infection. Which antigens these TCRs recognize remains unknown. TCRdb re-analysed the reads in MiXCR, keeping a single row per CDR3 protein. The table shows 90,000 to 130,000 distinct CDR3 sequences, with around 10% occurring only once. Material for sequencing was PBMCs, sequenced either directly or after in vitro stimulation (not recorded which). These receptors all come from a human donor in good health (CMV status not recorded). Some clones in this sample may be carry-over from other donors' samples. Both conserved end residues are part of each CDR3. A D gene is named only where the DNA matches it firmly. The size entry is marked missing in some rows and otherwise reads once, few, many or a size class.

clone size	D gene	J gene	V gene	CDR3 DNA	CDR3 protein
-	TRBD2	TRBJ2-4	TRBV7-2	TGTGCCAGCAGCTCAGGCGGGGGCAAAAACATTCAGTACTTC	CASSSGGGKNIQYF
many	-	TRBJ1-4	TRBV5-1	TGCGCCAGCAGCTTGGGGCAGGGAACAAATGAAAAACTGTTTTTT	CASSLGQGTNEKLFF
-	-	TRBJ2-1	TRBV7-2	TGTGCCAGCAGCTCCACATTACAGGGGAGGGATGAGCAGTTCTTC	CASSSTLQGRDEQFF
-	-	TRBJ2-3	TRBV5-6	TGTGCCAGCAGCAAGACAGGTACCCTAGATACGCAGTATTTT	CASSKTGTLDTQYF
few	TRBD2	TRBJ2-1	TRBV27	TGTGCCAGCAGTAGAAGCGGGAGTTTGTATGAGCAGTTCTTC	CASSRSGSLYEQFF
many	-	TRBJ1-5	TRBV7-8	TGTGCCAGCAGCTTATCTTGGCAGGGGAGCAATCAGCCCCAGCATTTT	CASSLSWQGSNQPQHF
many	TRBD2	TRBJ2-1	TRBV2	TGTGCCAGCAGTGATGCACTAGCGGGATTGGTCGTGGACAATGAGCAGTTCTTC	CASSDALAGLVVDNEQFF
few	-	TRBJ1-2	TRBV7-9	TGTGCCAGCAGCTTAGAAGGCCAAAGAGGCTACACCTTC	CASSLEGQRGYTF
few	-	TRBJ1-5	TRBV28	TGTGCCAGCAGTTTGAAAAATCCGCCGCCCCAGCATTTT	CASSLKNPPPQHF
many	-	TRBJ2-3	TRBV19	TGTGCCAGTAGTCGCGCGGGGATCACAGATACGCAGTATTTT	CASSRAGITDTQYF
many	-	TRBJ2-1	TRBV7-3	TGTGCCAGCAGCTCTTATCCTAGCTCCTACAATGAGCAGTTCTTC	CASSSYPSSYNEQFF
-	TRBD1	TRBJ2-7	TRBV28	TGTGCCAGCAGTGGATCGGGACAGGGGTCGATCGAGCAGTACTTC	CASSGSGQGSIEQYF
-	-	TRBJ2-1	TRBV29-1	TGCAGCGTTGAACAGGGGGGAGGTCTCTACAATGAGCAGTTCTTC	CSVEQGGGLYNEQFF
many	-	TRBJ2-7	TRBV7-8	TGTGCCAGCAGCTTAATGGTTTCGGGGAGTTACGAGCAGTACTTC	CASSLMVSGSYEQYF
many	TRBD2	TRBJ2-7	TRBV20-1	TGCAGTGCTAGAGATCGGACTAGCGGGAGCTACGAGCAGTACTTC	CSARDRTSGSYEQYF
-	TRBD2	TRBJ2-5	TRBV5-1	TGCGCCAGAGAGGGACTAGCGGGGGGCGAGACCCAGTACTTC	CAREGLAGGETQYF
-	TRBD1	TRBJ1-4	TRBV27	TGTGCCAGCAGTTTTGACAGGGACGAAAAACTGTTTTTT	CASSFDRDEKLFF
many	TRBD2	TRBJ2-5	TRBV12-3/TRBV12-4	TGTGCCAGCAGTTTACTTTTGGGAGGGCCGTCAGAGACCCAGTACTTC	CASSLLLGGPSETQYF
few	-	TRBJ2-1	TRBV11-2	TGTGCCAGCAGCTTAGATGTGAGTGGTGAGCAGTTCTTC	CASSLDVSGEQFF
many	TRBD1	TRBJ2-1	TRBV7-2	TGTGCCAGCAGCTTGGGGGGGACAGGGGGCGGTGAGCAGTTCTTC	CASSLGGTGGGEQFF
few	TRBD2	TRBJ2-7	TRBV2	TGTGCCAGCACCAAACAGGGGACTAGCGGGAGGGCAGACGAGCAGTACTTC	CASTKQGTSGRADEQYF
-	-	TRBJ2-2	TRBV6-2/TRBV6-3	TGTGCCAGCCACCAGGGGGGGACCGGGGAGCTGCTTTTT	CASHQGGTGELLF
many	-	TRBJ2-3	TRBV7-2	TGTGCCAGCAGCTTAGAAGGCGGGAACACAGATACGCAGTATTTT	CASSLEGGNTDTQYF
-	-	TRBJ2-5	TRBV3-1	TGTGCCAGCAGCCAATTCGAGGGGCTCGAGACCCAGTACTTC	CASSQFEGLETQYF
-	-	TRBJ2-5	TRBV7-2	TGTGCCAGCAGCGCAGGACAGCACCAAGAGACCCAGTACTTC	CASSAGQHQETQYF
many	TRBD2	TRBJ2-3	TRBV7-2	TGTGCCAGCAGCTTAATGCTAGCGGGAGCCCTCCCGGGGTCTTTT	CASSLMLAGALPGSF
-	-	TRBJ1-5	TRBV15	TGTGCCACCAGCAGAATCCTGGGGTTGGAACAGCCCCAGCATTTT	CATSRILGLEQPQHF
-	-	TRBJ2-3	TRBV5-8	TGTGCCAGCAGCGGGGCGAGGGTAGCACAGACTACGCAGTATTTT	CASSGARVAQTTQYF
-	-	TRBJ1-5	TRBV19	TGTGCCAGTAGTATAGAAGGCGGGACACTAAATCAGCCCCAGCATTTT	CASSIEGGTLNQPQHF
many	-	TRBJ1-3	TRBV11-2	TGTGCCAGCAGCTTAGGACGAAGCTCTGGAAACACCATATATTTT	CASSLGRSSGNTIYF
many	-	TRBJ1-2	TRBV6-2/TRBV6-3	TGTGCCAGCAGCTACCGGGACTTTTATGGCTACACCTTC	CASSYRDFYGYTF
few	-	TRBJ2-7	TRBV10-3	TGTGCCATCAGTGAGTCTGCCGAGCAGTACTTC	CAISESAEQYF
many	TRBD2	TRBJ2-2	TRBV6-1	TGTGCCAGCAGACTAGCGGGAGACACCGGGGAGCTGTTTTTT	CASRLAGDTGELFF
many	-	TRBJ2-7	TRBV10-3	TGTGCCATCAGTGAAGGGGGGGACCACGAGCAGTACTTC	CAISEGGDHEQYF
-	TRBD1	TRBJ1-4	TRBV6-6	TGTGCCAGCAGACTCGGGACAGGGGGTGAAAAACTGTTTTTT	CASRLGTGGEKLFF
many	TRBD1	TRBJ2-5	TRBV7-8	TGTGCCAGCAGCTTACGGGACAGCCGAGAGACCCAGTACTTC	CASSLRDSRETQYF
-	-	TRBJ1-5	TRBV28	TGTGCCAGCAGTTCGCAGATCAATCAGCCCCAGCATTTT	CASSSQINQPQHF
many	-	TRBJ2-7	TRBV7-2	TGTGCCAGCAGCTTAGTCCGGGACCCGACCAGACAGTACTTC	CASSLVRDPTRQYF
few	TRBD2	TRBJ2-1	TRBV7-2	TGTGCCAGCAGCTTAGTAGCGGGAAAGAATGAGCAGTTCTTC	CASSLVAGKNEQFF
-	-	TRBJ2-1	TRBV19	TGTGCCAGTAGTATGTCAAGGGGAAGCTCCTACAATGAGCAGTCCTTC	CASSMSRGSSYNEQSF
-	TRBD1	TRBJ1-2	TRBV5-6	TGTGCCAGCAGCCCGACAGGGAACTATGGCTACACCTTC	CASSPTGNYGYTF
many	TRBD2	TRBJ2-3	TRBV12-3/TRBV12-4	TGTGCCAGCAGCACGCAGCGGGGCAGCACAGATACGCAGTATTTT	CASSTQRGSTDTQYF
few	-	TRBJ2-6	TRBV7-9	TGTGCCAGCAGCCCTAGTCGGGCAGGGGAATTCTCTGGGGCCAACGTCCTGACTTTC	CASSPSRAGEFSGANVLTF